One and the same sample provided the 25 T cell receptor beta chains below, sequenced in a study of graft-versus-host responses after intestinal transplantation. Repertoires were generated with immunoSEQ multiplex PCR, while TCRdb's copy carries only in-frame clones and drops some. Altogether about 92,000 clones are present, roughly four fifths being singletons, with the ten largest covering about 17%. The antigens for these receptors are not known. Sample: unstimulated CD8+ T cells sorted from spleen or lymph node cells, taken before intestinal transplant. The source of these receptors is a human donor who received an intestinal transplant.

V and J are TRBV11-2 and TRBJ2-7; perhaps D is TRBD1 or TRBD2 (6 bases each). Trimming shortened V by 6 bases and J by 5 bases, and 14 bases separated the two germline ends. Germline V gene data show CDR1 as SGHAT and CDR2 as FQNNGV. This CDR3 spans 13 amino acids. This CDR3 is CASRGKGGHEQYF. CDR3 in DNA: TGTGCCAGCAGGGGGAAGGGGGGCCACGAGCAGTACTTC.

The chain is built from TRBV7-8 and TRBJ1-1; maybe TRBD1 (6 bases). V lost 1 base and J lost 4, with 19 bases in between. Germline V CDR1 and CDR2: SGHVS, FQNEAQ. The CDR3 length is 17 residues. DNA of the CDR3: TGTGCCAGCAGCTTAGGGGTCGACAGGAAGAGAGGCACTGAAGCTTTCTTT. Protein: CASSLGVDRKRGTEAFF.

The chain links TRBV13 to TRBJ2-2, with TRBD2 matching 8 bases. CDR3 length: 14 residues. In germline, CDR1 is PRHDT, CDR2 FYEKMQ (reference sequence). With V trimmed by 3 bases and J by 5 bases, 2 bases remained unmatched. The CDR3 DNA reads as TGTGCCAGCAGCTTCCGCGGGGGGACCGGGGAGCTGTTTTTT. Its translation is CASSFRGGTGELFF.

The chain is built from TRBV4-2 and TRBJ2-4, with TRBD2 as a possible D gene (6 bases). The germline V gene encodes CDR1 LGHNA and CDR2 YNFKEQ. V was pared by 4 bases and J by 0 bases, with 13 bases between. This CDR3 spans 16 amino acids. CDR3 nucleotides: TGTGCCAGCAGCCTGGGGACTTTTCTAGCCAAAAACATTCAGTACTTC. It encodes CASSLGTFLAKNIQYF.

Notes on this clone: The same CDR3 can be traced to other DNA sequences in this sample. The rearrangement joins TRBV5-1 to TRBJ2-1; D is uncertain. Germline-derived CDR1 and CDR2 are SGHRS and YFSETQ. CDR3 length: 12 residues. Trimming shortened V by 0 bases and J by 7 bases, and 5 bases separated the two germline ends. CDR3 sequence reads: CASSLADNEQFF. CDR3 bases: TGCGCCAGCAGCTTGGCCGATAATGAGCAGTTCTTC.

The rearrangement links TRBV4-2 to TRBJ1-1, with 8 bases lining up with TRBD1. The junction had 4 bases not matched to a gene; V was cut back by 4 bases and J by 0 bases. This CDR3 comprises 15 residues. Germline assignment: CDR1 LGHNA and CDR2 YNFKEQ. CDR3 protein: CASSPTGEMNTEAFF. CDR3 DNA: TGTGCCAGCAGCCCGACAGGGGAGATGAACACTGAAGCTTTCTTT.

The rearrangement uses TRBV6-5 and TRBJ1-2; a weak D match, TRBD1 (6 bases). The V gene's germline CDR1 is MNHEY and CDR2 SVGAGI. This CDR3 has 13 amino acids. V shed 5 bases and J shed 8 bases, with 15 bases lying between them. The CDR3 spells CASSPAGGAGYTF. The DNA of the CDR3 is TGTGCCAGCAGTCCCGCGGGGGGCGCAGGCTACACCTTC.

The gene calls are TRBV9 and TRBJ2-1; 12 bases agree with TRBD2. This CDR3 contains 18 residues. With V trimmed by 0 bases and J by 0 bases, 4 bases remained unmatched. In germline, CDR1 is SGDLS, CDR2 YYNGEE. CDR3 in DNA: TGTGCCAGCAGCGTAGGGCTAGCGGGGGGGTACTCCTACAATGAGCAGTTCTTC. Translated: CASSVGLAGGYSYNEQFF.

The rearrangement uses TRBV4-1 and TRBJ2-7; D remains unclear. Trimming shortened V by 0 bases and J by 3 bases, and 12 bases separated the two germline ends. The CDR3 runs 15 residues. Germline V CDR1 and CDR2: MGHRA, YSYEKL. The DNA for the CDR3 is TGCGCCAGCAGCCAAGAGGCCGACGTTAACTACGAGCAGTACTTC. Residues: CASSQEADVNYEQYF.

The chain recombines TRBV10-2 with TRBJ2-3, with D possibly matching TRBD2 (6 bases). The CDR3 has 14 residues. The germline gives CDR1 WSHSY, CDR2 SAAADI. Trimming pared 2 bases from V and 4 bases from J, leaving 10 bases between. The chain's CDR3 is CASSEIGGSDTQYF. Written as DNA, the CDR3 is TGCGCCAGCAGTGAGATAGGAGGGTCAGATACGCAGTATTTT.

This chain connects TRBV7-6 to TRBJ2-1; 11 nucleotides line up with TRBD2. J was trimmed by 3 bases and V by 5 bases; bases with no gene match: 12. The CDR3 runs to 18 residues. Germline-derived CDR1 and CDR2 are SGHVS and FNYEAQ. The CDR3 reads CASSPPELAGAHYNEQFF. Here the CDR3 DNA reads TGTGCCAGCAGCCCGCCCGAACTAGCGGGAGCTCACTACAATGAGCAGTTCTTC.

The J gene is TRBJ2-7, the V gene TRBV15, with D perhaps TRBD1 (5 bases). CDR1 is LNHNV, CDR2 YYDKDF, per germline (reference sequence). Trimming took 8 bases from V and 5 from J, leaving 13 bases between them. The CDR3 has 12 residues. This chain's CDR3 is CATSPRADEQYF. CDR3 nucleotides: TGTGCCACCTCCCCCAGGGCGGACGAGCAGTACTTC.

The gene calls are TRBV5-1 and TRBJ2-1; 7 positions agree with TRBD1. J gave up 4 bases and V 4 bases, and 14 bases lay outside the gene matches. In germline, CDR1 is SGHRS, CDR2 YFSETQ. The CDR3 spans 17 residues. CDR3 nucleotide sequence: TGCGCCAGCAGCATAGGTGACAGGGAAAACTTGTACAATGAGCAGTTCTTC. It specifies CASSIGDRENLYNEQFF.

As for this clone: Other nucleotide sequences from this sample produce the same CDR3. This chain uses TRBV5-1 with TRBJ1-2, with TRBD1 matching 8 bases. This CDR3 is built from 13 residues. V shed 2 bases, J shed 8 bases, and the junction held 5 bases outside the gene matches. Germline V CDR1 and CDR2: SGHRS, YFSETQ. CDR3 nucleotide sequence: TGCGCCAGCAGCTTTACAGGGGGGTGGGGCTACACCTTC. This gives the protein CASSFTGGWGYTF.

The rearrangement uses TRBV15 and TRBJ2-1; either TRBD1 or TRBD2 may supply D (5 bases each). The V end was cut by 2 bases, the J end by 4 bases, with 15 bases between. Germline assignment: CDR1 LNHNV and CDR2 YYDKDF (reference sequence). This CDR3 has 16 residues. Here the CDR3 DNA reads TGTGCCACCAGCAGACCGGGGCGTTCACGGTACAATGAGCAGTTCTTC. Its protein is CATSRPGRSRYNEQFF. Filled out from reference TRBV15 and TRBJ2-1, the complete variable domain reads DAMVIQNPRYQVTQFGKPVTLSCSQTLNHNVMYWYQQKSSQAPKLLFHYYDKDFNNEADTPDNFQSRRPNTSFCFLDIRSPGLGDTAMYLCATSRPGRSRYNEQFFGPGTRLTVL.

The gene calls are TRBV5-4 and TRBJ2-3; 10 bases agree with TRBD2. Trimming cost V 0 bases and J 2 bases; bases outside gene matches: 3. The CDR3 extends over 16 amino acids. From germline, CDR1 is SGHNT and CDR2 YYREEE (reference sequence). CDR3 amino acids: CASSLASGGATDTQYF. CDR3 in DNA: TGTGCCAGCAGCTTGGCCAGCGGGGGGGCCACAGATACGCAGTATTTT.

Here the CDR3 reads CASSLETSYEQYF. In DNA, the CDR3 is TGTGCCAGCAGCCTGGAAACCTCCTACGAGCAGTACTTC. The chain has TRBV28 and TRBJ2-7; D call uncertain. V was cut by 6 bases and J by 0 bases, with 9 bases left in between. This CDR3 spans 13 amino acids. The V gene's germline CDR1 is MDHEN and CDR2 SYDVKM.

J is TRBJ1-1 and V is TRBV27; TRBD1 matches at 9 bases. Trimming at V came to 0 bases and at J to 7 bases, leaving 3 bases not matched to a gene. CDR3 size: 14 residues. Germline CDR1 is MNHEY and CDR2 is SMNVEV (reference sequence). The CDR3 spells CASSLSQGAIEAFF. Written as DNA, the CDR3 is TGTGCCAGCAGTTTATCACAGGGGGCGATTGAAGCTTTCTTT.

The J gene is TRBJ2-3, the V gene TRBV4-1; the match to TRBD1 covers 10 bases. The CDR3 covers 18 residues. From germline, CDR1 is MGHRA and CDR2 YSYEKL. The junction had 12 bases not matched to a gene; V was cut back by 0 bases and J by 6 bases. The CDR3: CASSQDLRDRGMRDTQYF. DNA of the CDR3: TGCGCCAGCAGCCAAGACCTCCGGGACAGGGGAATGAGGGATACGCAGTATTTT.

This rearrangement joins TRBV6-1 to TRBJ2-3; TRBD1 matches 8 bases. The CDR3 runs to 15 residues. Germline assignment: CDR1 MNHNS and CDR2 SASEGT. After removal of 6 bases from V and 5 bases from J, the junction contained 10 bases not matched to a gene. In DNA form, the CDR3 reads TGTGCCAGCAGGGCTGGACAGGGAGACGGAGATACGCAGTATTTT. Protein product: CASRAGQGDGDTQYF.

The chain has TRBV28 and TRBJ1-1, with TRBD1 matching 8 bases. Germline CDR1 MDHEN, CDR2 SYDVKM. This CDR3 is built from 15 residues. V was pared by 4 bases and J by 3 bases, with 7 bases of the junction left unmatched. The CDR3 protein is CASSWDRSRDTEAFF. DNA for the CDR3: TGTGCCAGCAGTTGGGACAGGTCGCGCGACACTGAAGCTTTCTTT.

V and J are TRBV5-5 and TRBJ2-1; tentative D call: TRBD1 (5 bases). There are 13 residues in the CDR3. The V end lost 2 bases, the J end lost 8 bases, and 11 bases lay between the germline ends. Germline-derived CDR1 and CDR2 are SGHKS and YYEKEE (reference sequence). CDR3 DNA: TGTGCCAGCAGCTTAGGGGATAGGGATGAGCAGTTCTTC. Residues: CASSLGDRDEQFF.

V gene TRBV28 combines with J gene TRBJ2-5; the match to TRBD2 covers 8 bases. The closer fit of TRBJ2-7 to the DNA end suggests the J call may be wrong. The germline gives CDR1 MDHEN, CDR2 SYDVKM. This CDR3 contains 14 residues. CDR3 nucleotides: TGTGCCAGCAGTTTAACCGGGACTAGCTACGAGCAGTACTTC. Its translation: CASSLTGTSYEQYF.

The chain employs TRBV27 and TRBJ2-1; D remains unclear. Germline V gene data show CDR1 as MNHEY and CDR2 as SMNVEV (reference sequence). Trimming took 0 bases from V and 4 from J, leaving 4 bases between them. This CDR3 is built from 13 residues. CDR3 bases: TGTGCCAGCAGTTTATCGACTTACAATGAGCAGTTCTTC. Protein sequence: CASSLSTYNEQFF.

The CDR3 DNA reads as TGTGCCAGCAGCTCGGGACTAGAAGAGACCCAGTACTTC. It yields the protein CASSSGLEETQYF. The chain uses TRBV11-2 and TRBJ2-5; 8 bases fit TRBD2. From germline, CDR1 is SGHAT and CDR2 FQNNGV. V gave up 4 bases and J gave up 3 bases; unmatched junction bases: 1. The CDR3 runs 13 residues.